Shown below are 26 T cell receptor beta chains from a single sample sequenced in a study of shared clonotypes between healthy human individuals. Profiled with immunoSEQ multiplex PCR; TCRdb holds only in-frame clones, not every one. Seen here are around 2.5 million clones, more than 85% observed once, and the top ten hold 0.35% to 0.45%. Sequences were obtained from naive CD4+ T cells from PBMCs. Subset denoted: CD45RA+ positively selected. These receptors were obtained from a man aged 18 to 29 in good health. Some clones in this sample may be carry-over from other donors' samples.

The chain has TRBV6-5 and TRBJ2-7; D ambiguous. Trimming left V 6 bases short and J 7 bases short, with 16 bases between. The germline V gene has CDR1 MNHEY and CDR2 SVGAGI. The CDR3 sequence is 13 residues long. CDR3 protein: CASRRDQYEEQYF. The CDR3 nucleotides read TGTGCCAGCAGGAGAGACCAGTACGAGGAGCAGTACTTC.

Remarks on this clone: Other DNA sequences in the same sample also yield this CDR3. In DNA, the CDR3 is TGCGCCAGCAGCTTGAGCCGGAACACCGGGGAGCTGTTTTTT. It specifies CASSLSRNTGELFF. The chain links TRBV5-1 to TRBJ2-2, with D uncertain. CDR1 SGHRS and CDR2 YFSETQ come from the germline V gene. V lost 1 base, J lost 1 base, and 5 bases lay in between. The CDR3 runs to 14 residues.

The J gene is TRBJ2-5, the V gene TRBV2; D may be TRBD1 (6 bases). Deletions cut 5 bases from V and 2 bases from J, with 15 bases between. This CDR3 has 15 residues. Looked up from germline, CDR1 is SNHLY and CDR2 is FYNNEI. The chain's CDR3 is CASSLRDTRQETQYF. CDR3 nucleotide sequence: TGTGCCAGCAGTCTTCGGGACACCAGACAAGAGACCCAGTACTTC.

V and J are TRBV5-1 and TRBJ2-1; 9 bases line up with TRBD1. After removal of 0 bases from V and 7 bases from J, the junction contained 5 bases not matched to a gene. This CDR3 has 15 residues. Germline V CDR1 and CDR2: SGHRS, YFSETQ. The CDR3 region is CASSLGDREANEQFF. In DNA, the CDR3 is TGCGCCAGCAGCTTGGGGGACAGGGAGGCGAATGAGCAGTTCTTC.

This clone was seen only once. The chain is built from TRBV6-6 and TRBJ2-7; weak D call: TRBD1 (6 bases). The V gene lost 2 bases and the J gene lost 3 bases, with 14 bases spanning the gap. The CDR3 runs to 15 residues. Per the germline V gene, CDR1 is MNHNY and CDR2 is SVGAGI (reference sequence). CDR3 sequence (DNA): TGTGCCAGCAGTTACGGGTCAGGGGACATCTACGAGCAGTACTTC. Translating it yields CASSYGSGDIYEQYF.

CDR3 region: CASSPFPKGSLDTQYF. The DNA for the CDR3 is TGTGCCAGCTCACCATTCCCCAAGGGGAGTTTGGATACGCAGTATTTT. The J gene is TRBJ2-3, the V gene TRBV18, with D perhaps assigned TRBD1 or TRBD2 (5 bases each). The CDR3 sequence is 16 residues long. The V end lost 2 bases, the J end lost 6 bases, and 18 bases lay between the germline ends. The germline V gene has CDR1 KGHSH and CDR2 LQKENI.

V and J are TRBV7-9 and TRBJ1-5; D possibly corresponds to TRBD1 (5 bases). V dropped 2 bases and J dropped 2 bases, with 10 bases sitting between them. This CDR3 is built from 15 residues. CDR1 SEHNR and CDR2 FQNEAQ come from the germline V gene (reference sequence). In nucleotides, the CDR3 is TGTGCCAGCAGCTTAATGGGGGTAGGCAATCAGCCCCAGCATTTT. Encoded protein: CASSLMGVGNQPQHF. Full variable domain (remainder filled in from reference TRBV7-9 and TRBJ1-5): DTGVSQNPRHKITKRGQNVTFRCDPISEHNRLYWYRQTLGQGPEFLTYFQNEAQLEKSRLLSDRFSAERPKGSFSTLEIQRTEQGDSAMYLCASSLMGVGNQPQHFGDGTRLSIL.

CDR3 coding DNA: TGTGCCAGCACCTGGACTATATGGAATGAGCAGTTCTTC. As protein: CASTWTIWNEQFF. This chain links TRBV5-6 with TRBJ2-1, with TRBD2 as a possible D gene (6 bases). Germline V gene sequence: CDR1 SGHDT, CDR2 YYEEEE. Deletions cut 6 bases from V and 7 bases from J, with 14 bases between. This CDR3 has 13 amino acids. Complete variable domain (other parts from reference TRBV5-6 and TRBJ2-1): DAGVTQSPTHLIKTRGQQVTLRCSPKSGHDTVSWYQQALGQGPQFIFQYYEEEERQRGNFPDRFSGHQFPNYSSELNVNALLLGDSALYLCASTWTIWNEQFFGPGTRLTVL.

This chain joins TRBV7-3 and TRBJ1-1; 9 bases are shared with TRBD1. Germline loops: CDR1 SGHTA, CDR2 FQGTGA. The V and J ends lost 1 base and 5 bases, in that order; junction bases with no gene match: 11. The CDR3 totals 17 residues. CDR3 DNA sequence: TGTGCCAGCAGCTTAAGGGGTCCGGGACAGGGAGGGACTGAAGCTTTCTTT. It is translated as CASSLRGPGQGGTEAFF.

V is TRBV7-9 and J is TRBJ2-7; D is ambiguous. CDR1 is SEHNR, CDR2 FQNEAQ, per germline (reference sequence). Trimming stripped 1 base from V and 0 bases from J, with 4 bases between. The CDR3 is 13 amino acids. CDR3 in amino acids: CASSLEYSYEQYF. The CDR3 coding sequence is TGTGCCAGCAGCTTAGAGTACTCCTACGAGCAGTACTTC.

About this clone itself: Other nucleotide sequences in the sample specify the same CDR3. The V call is TRBV29-1, the J call TRBJ2-5; the D is unclear. Trimming stripped 4 bases from V and 0 bases from J, with 9 bases between. Germline CDR1 SQVTM, CDR2 ANQGSEA. CDR3 length equals 13 residues. CDR3 sequence reads: CSVAGRYQETQYF. The CDR3 coding sequence is TGCAGCGTTGCAGGAAGGTACCAAGAGACCCAGTACTTC.

The V and J genes are TRBV12-5 and TRBJ2-5, with 8 positions matching TRBD2. The CDR3 has 17 residues. Trimming took 0 bases from V and 5 from J; bases not matched to a gene: 11. The germline gives CDR1 LGHNT, CDR2 FRNRAP. The CDR3 DNA reads as TGTGCTAGTGGTTTGGTACTGGGCGGGAGGCCGTTTGAGACCCAGTACTTC. As protein: CASGLVLGGRPFETQYF.

For the CDR3, the DNA is TGTGCCAGCAGCTTCGGAGGGGGCAAGAACACTGAAGCTTTCTTT. This translates into CASSFGGGKNTEAFF. The gene calls are TRBV7-3 and TRBJ1-1; 7 nucleotides align to TRBD1. After removal of 3 bases from V and 1 base from J, the junction contained 5 bases not matched to a gene. The germline V gene encodes CDR1 SGHTA and CDR2 FQGTGA. The CDR3 totals 15 residues.

This chain connects TRBV2 to TRBJ2-1; D not resolved. This CDR3 comprises 14 residues. Germline lookup yields CDR1 SNHLY and CDR2 FYNNEI. V was shortened by 5 bases and J by 0 bases, with 8 bases between the two germline ends. The CDR3 loop reads CASSFGSSYNEQFF. The CDR3 coding sequence is TGTGCCAGCAGTTTTGGAAGCTCCTACAATGAGCAGTTCTTC. The full variable domain, with the rest looked up from reference TRBV2 and TRBJ2-1, is EPEVTQTPSHQVTQMGQEVILRCVPISNHLYFYWYRQILGQKVEFLVSFYNNEISEKSEIFDDQFSVERPDGSNFTLKIRSTKLEDSAMYFCASSFGSSYNEQFFGPGTRLTVL.

The chain couples TRBV29-1 to TRBJ1-2; 7 bases align to TRBD1. The V gene's germline CDR1 is SQVTM and CDR2 ANQGSEA. CDR3 length: 14 amino acids. Trimming cost V 0 bases and J 6 bases; bases outside gene matches: 7. This CDR3 reads CSVEDWQGVNGYTF. The CDR3 coding sequence is TGCAGCGTTGAAGATTGGCAGGGGGTCAATGGCTACACCTTC.

This sequence joins TRBV10-3 and TRBJ1-2; 9 nucleotides line up with TRBD1. V gave up 7 bases and J gave up 8 bases; unmatched junction bases: 5. The CDR3 extends over 12 amino acids. The germline V gene encodes CDR1 ENHRY and CDR2 SYGVKD. The CDR3 DNA is TGTGCCATCACACGGGACAGGGACGGCTACACCTTC. The encoded protein is CAITRDRDGYTF.

The J gene is TRBJ2-3, the V gene TRBV11-2; 10 bases are shared with TRBD2. This CDR3 is 18 amino acids long. Trimming removed 0 bases from V and 4 bases from J; junction bases left unmatched: 10. Germline V gene lookup returns CDR1 SGHAT and CDR2 FQNNGV. CDR3 sequence reads: CASSLDLPTSGNADTQYF. The CDR3 DNA follows: TGTGCCAGCAGCTTAGATCTTCCTACTAGCGGGAACGCAGATACGCAGTATTTT.

The genes are TRBV21-1 and TRBJ1-5; whether TRBD1, the table's D call, matches the DNA was not checked. TRBV21-1 is a pseudogene segment. This CDR3 region has 16 residues. The CDR3 spells CASSKDQGLGNQPQHF. CDR3 bases: TGTGCCAGCAGCAAAGATCAGGGATTGGGGAATCAGCCCCAGCATTTT.

The chain combines TRBV5-1 with TRBJ2-7; unclear D gene. There are 14 residues in the CDR3. V was shortened by 6 bases and J by 2 bases, with 15 bases between the two germline ends. Germline CDR1 is SGHRS and CDR2 is YFSETQ. This CDR3 reads CASNLDEATYEQYF. The CDR3 nucleotides read TGCGCCAGCAATCTCGACGAGGCGACCTACGAGCAGTACTTC.

The chain links TRBV7-7 to TRBJ2-5, with a possible D match to TRBD2 (7 bases). V was cut by 6 bases and J by 1 base, with 18 bases left in between. Germline-derived CDR1 and CDR2 are SSHAT and FNYEAQ (reference sequence). This CDR3 spans 16 amino acids. CDR3 protein: CASRGGAAGIQETQYF. Written as DNA, the CDR3 is TGTGCCAGCAGGGGGGGGGCAGCGGGCATCCAAGAGACCCAGTACTTC.

V usage is TRBV6-5 and J usage is TRBJ1-2; tentatively, D is TRBD1 (5 bases). V gave up 2 bases and J gave up 8 bases, with 15 bases separating them. The V gene's germline CDR1 is MNHEY and CDR2 SVGAGI. The CDR3 runs 14 residues. The CDR3 reads CASSYGEQAGGYTF. In DNA, the CDR3 is TGTGCCAGCAGTTACGGGGAACAGGCGGGCGGCTACACCTTC.

CDR3 residues: CASSIPGRVSGANVLTF. As DNA, the CDR3 is TGTGCCAGTAGTATCCCAGGGAGGGTTTCTGGGGCCAACGTCCTGACTTTC. The chain has TRBV19 and TRBJ2-6; 7 bases line up with TRBD2. V dropped 3 bases and J dropped 1; count of bases not matched to a gene: 6. CDR1 LNHDA and CDR2 SQIVND come from the germline V gene (reference sequence). CDR3 length equals 17 residues.

The J gene is TRBJ1-4, the V gene TRBV27; the match to TRBD1 covers 7 bases. The CDR3 spans 15 residues. Unmatched junction bases numbered 11, after V lost 6 bases and J lost 7 bases. Per germline, CDR1 MNHEY and CDR2 SMNVEV (reference sequence). DNA for the CDR3: TGTGCCAGCAGCACCTTCGGGACAGAGGCTGAAAAACTGTTTTTT. This translates into CASSTFGTEAEKLFF. The full variable domain, rest sourced from reference TRBV27 and TRBJ1-4, is EAQVTQNPRYLITVTGKKLTVTCSQNMNHEYMSWYRQDPGLGLRQIYYSMNVEVTDKGDVPEGYKVSRKEKRNFPLILESPSPNQTSLYFCASSTFGTEAEKLFFGSGTQLSVL.

V is TRBV5-4 and J is TRBJ2-3; 14 bases are a match to TRBD2. This CDR3 contains 17 residues. The J segment lost 11 bases and the V segment lost 4 bases, leaving 15 bases of the junction unmatched. The V gene's germline CDR1 is SGHNT and CDR2 YYREEE (reference sequence). CDR3 protein: CASSAKAGTSGRMKQYF. In DNA, the CDR3 is TGTGCCAGCAGCGCGAAAGCCGGGACTAGCGGGAGAATGAAGCAGTATTTT.

The genes are TRBV9 and TRBJ2-5, with D possibly called TRBD1 or TRBD2 (6 bases each). The CDR3 is made up of 16 amino acids. CDR1 and CDR2 (germline): SGDLS, YYNGEE. V was trimmed by 1 base and J by 5 bases, leaving 18 bases between them. This chain's CDR3 is CASSVWAGHPGETQYF. CDR3 bases: TGTGCCAGCAGCGTATGGGCGGGACACCCGGGGGAGACCCAGTACTTC.

This chain connects TRBV2 to TRBJ1-1, with D uncertain. Germline CDR1 reads SNHLY; CDR2 reads FYNNEI. CDR3 length: 12 residues. The germline V and J ends were trimmed by 1 base and 4 bases, with 4 bases remaining between them. For the CDR3, the DNA is TGTGCCAGCAGTGAAGACGTCACTGAAGCTTTCTTT. Protein sequence: CASSEDVTEAFF.